Listed below are T cell receptor beta chains from one sample, sequenced in a study of cytomegalovirus exposure and HLA in healthy donors. TCRdb's table, derived via immunoSEQ multiplex PCR, lists solely in-frame clones and lacks some. Seen here are about 260,000 clones, about 92% observed once, and the top ten hold approximately 3.1%. Sequenced: PBMCs. These receptors came from a woman aged 30 to 39 in good health and CMV-seronegative. The CDR3 runs from the conserved cysteine through the conserved F or W. D genes are given only for firm matches. Expanded clones get a size class; other rows say once, few or many, or leave the size out.

size,J,V,D,DNA,CDR3
.,TRBJ1-5,TRBV28,.,TGTGCCAGCAGTTTATTGGAGGGGCAGGGTCAGCCCCAGCATTTT,CASSLLEGQGQPQHF
.,TRBJ1-2,TRBV5-1,TRBD1,TGCGCCAGCAGCTTGGCAGCGGACAGGGAAATCTATGGCTACACCTTC,CASSLAADREIYGYTF
.,TRBJ2-7,TRBV19,TRBD1,TGTGCCAGTAGTACCGGGACAGGGTACGAGCAGTACTTC,CASSTGTGYEQYF
.,TRBJ1-2,TRBV7-9,.,TGTGCCAGCAGCTTAGACAAGAACTATGGCTACACCTTC,CASSLDKNYGYTF
.,TRBJ2-2,TRBV4-3,TRBD2,TGCGCCAGCAGCCAATCGAGGGGACTAGCGGGGAACACCGGGGAGCTGTTTTTT,CASSQSRGLAGNTGELFF
.,TRBJ1-2,TRBV18,.,TGTGCCAGCTCACCACCGGTCTCCCTGACCGGCTACACCTTC,CASSPPVSLTGYTF
.,TRBJ2-3,TRBV6-1,TRBD2,TGTGCCAGCAGTGAACTAGCGGGAGGGCCAGATACGCAGTATTTT,CASSELAGGPDTQYF
.,TRBJ2-5,TRBV7-7,TRBD1,TGTGCCAGCAGCTCCACGACAGGGGCGGGGGAGACCCAGTACTTC,CASSSTTGAGETQYF
.,TRBJ2-7,TRBV27,TRBD2,TGTGCCAGCAGTTTAATCCACCCCGCGGGGGGACTGCAATACGAGCAGTACTTC,CASSLIHPAGGLQYEQYF
.,TRBJ2-1,TRBV29-1,.,TGCAGCGTTGGGGCCCGGCAAACCTACAATGAGCAGTTCTTC,CSVGARQTYNEQFF
.,TRBJ1-5,TRBV19,.,TGTGCCAGTACATATCAGGCGTATAGCAATCAGCCCCAGCATTTT,CASTYQAYSNQPQHF
.,TRBJ2-1,TRBV19,.,TGTGCCAGTAAATTGGGCAGGGGATTAAATGAGCAGTTCTTC,CASKLGRGLNEQFF
.,TRBJ1-5,TRBV6-5,.,TGTGCCAGCAGTTCCACCTTTAGCAATCAGCCCCAGCATTTT,CASSSTFSNQPQHF
.,TRBJ2-7,TRBV28,.,TGTGCCAGCAGTTTATTCGTCCAGGGAGTTGACGAGCAGTACTTC,CASSLFVQGVDEQYF
.,TRBJ2-1,TRBV27,TRBD1,TGTGCCAGCAGGGGACAGGGTTGGAATGAGCAGTTCTTC,CASRGQGWNEQFF
.,TRBJ1-1,TRBV18,.,TGTGCCAGCTCACCACGGGGTTTGGTTAACACTGAAGCTTTCTTT,CASSPRGLVNTEAFF
once,TRBJ1-5,TRBV9,TRBD1,TGTGCCAGCAGCGTAGGGGGACAGGGTAATCAGCCCCAGCATTTT,CASSVGGQGNQPQHF
.,TRBJ2-1,TRBV5-1,TRBD1,TGCGCCAGCAGCTTTCAGGGGGCTTCCTACAATGAGCAGTTCTTC,CASSFQGASYNEQFF
.,TRBJ2-5,TRBV28,TRBD2,TGTGCCAGCAGTTTATGGCTAGCGGGATTCGTTTTCATGTACTTC,CASSLWLAGFVFMYF
.,TRBJ1-1,TRBV2,.,TGTGCCAGCAGGAGGGGGAACACTGAAGCTTTCTTT,CASRRGNTEAFF
.,TRBJ2-2,TRBV9,TRBD2,TGTGCCAGCAGCGTAGTTGGACTAGCGGGAGGGGAGCTGTTTTTT,CASSVVGLAGGELFF
.,TRBJ2-3,TRBV5-4,TRBD1,TGTGCCAGCAGCTTCGGACAGGACACAGATACGCAGTATTTT,CASSFGQDTDTQYF
.,TRBJ2-2,TRBV9,.,TGTGCCAGCACCGAGGGCGGAAACACCGGGGAGCTGTTTTTT,CASTEGGNTGELFF
.,TRBJ2-7,TRBV6-1,TRBD2,TGTGCCAGCAGTGAAGCGCTTGGGGGACTAGCGGGAGGAGGAATACAGTACTTC,CASSEALGGLAGGGIQYF
.,TRBJ2-7,TRBV5-4,.,TGTGCCAGCAGCTTATCTGGGGCCTCCTACGAGCAGTACTTC,CASSLSGASYEQYF
.,TRBJ2-7,TRBV7-9,.,TGTGCCAGCAGCCTGGGCCGGGACGCCGAAGAGCAGTACTTC,CASSLGRDAEEQYF
.,TRBJ1-2,TRBV28,.,TGTGCCAGCAGTTTAAGGGACGGCTATGGCTACACCTTC,CASSLRDGYGYTF
once,TRBJ2-5,TRBV18,.,TGTGCCAGCTCACAAAACGTGGGAGTCGGAGAGACCCAGTACTTC,CASSQNVGVGETQYF
.,TRBJ2-6,TRBV2,.,TGTGCCAGCAGTGAAGCCCGGGCCGGGGCCAACGTCCTGACTTTC,CASSEARAGANVLTF
.,TRBJ2-2,TRBV18,TRBD2,TGTGCCAGCTCACCACGTCCGACTAGCGGGGCGAACACCGGGGAGCTGTTTTTT,CASSPRPTSGANTGELFF
.,TRBJ2-7,TRBV27,TRBD2,TGTGCCAGCAGTTATCGGACTAGCGGTGAGCAGTACTTC,CASSYRTSGEQYF
.,TRBJ2-7,TRBV28,TRBD1,TGTGCCAGCAGTCCCCCCGGGACAGGCTCCTACGAGCAGTACTTC,CASSPPGTGSYEQYF
.,TRBJ2-3,TRBV15,.,TGTGCCACCAGCAGATTTTCCACTAGCACAGATACGCAGTATTTT,CATSRFSTSTDTQYF
.,TRBJ1-1,TRBV19,TRBD1,TGTGCCAGTAGTATGACAGGGTACACTGAAGCTTTCTTT,CASSMTGYTEAFF
.,TRBJ2-1,TRBV19,TRBD2,TGTGCCAGTTTTCCTAGCGGGAGCGGAAAGAATGAGCAGTTCTTC,CASFPSGSGKNEQFF